The 4 T cell receptor beta chains in this list originate from one sample, sequenced in a study of shared T cell receptors in the human thymus. Assay: immunoSEQ multiplex PCR; the TCRdb copy retains only in-frame clones and omits some. The repertoire holds roughly 710,000 clones, with roughly 88% as singletons. This sample also appeared in a second study, on human thymus T cells.

Sequenced input: thymocytes. The receptors here all came from a girl under three years old with a congenital heart defect.

The CDR3 DNA is TGTGCCAGCAGGATACTAGCGGGGGGAGATACGCAGTATTTT. It yields the protein CASRILAGGDTQYF. The V call is TRBV28, the J call TRBJ2-3, with 12 nucleotides matching TRBD2. V lost 6 bases, J lost 5 bases, and 3 bases stayed unmatched. Germline V lookup: CDR1 MDHEN, CDR2 SYDVKM. The CDR3 totals 14 residues.

This sequence joins TRBV14 and TRBJ2-7; D gene ambiguous. From germline, CDR1 is SGHDN and CDR2 FVKESK. The CDR3 runs 15 residues. The V gene lost 4 bases and the J gene lost 2 bases, with 15 bases spanning the gap. The CDR3 region is CASSPVLGQAYEQYF. The CDR3 DNA sequence: TGTGCCAGCAGCCCCGTCTTGGGCCAGGCCTACGAGCAGTACTTC.

Worth noting for this clone: The same CDR3 can be traced to other DNA sequences in this sample. The chain recombines TRBV29-1 with TRBJ2-3, with D perhaps TRBD2 (5 bases). The CDR3 totals 11 residues. V was clipped by 3 bases and J by 5 bases, with 6 bases between them. Per germline, CDR1 SQVTM and CDR2 ANQGSEA. Here the CDR3 DNA reads TGCAGCGTTGACCGGGGAGATACGCAGTATTTT. Its translation is CSVDRGDTQYF.

The chain recombines TRBV5-6 with TRBJ1-5, with D maybe TRBD1 (5 bases). The V end was cut by 1 base, the J end by 0 bases, with 11 bases between. CDR3 size: 16 residues. Germline V gene sequence: CDR1 SGHDT, CDR2 YYEEEE. CDR3 loop: CASSLSNRNSNQPQHF. The CDR3 DNA sequence: TGTGCCAGCAGCTTGTCGAACAGGAATAGCAATCAGCCCCAGCATTTT.